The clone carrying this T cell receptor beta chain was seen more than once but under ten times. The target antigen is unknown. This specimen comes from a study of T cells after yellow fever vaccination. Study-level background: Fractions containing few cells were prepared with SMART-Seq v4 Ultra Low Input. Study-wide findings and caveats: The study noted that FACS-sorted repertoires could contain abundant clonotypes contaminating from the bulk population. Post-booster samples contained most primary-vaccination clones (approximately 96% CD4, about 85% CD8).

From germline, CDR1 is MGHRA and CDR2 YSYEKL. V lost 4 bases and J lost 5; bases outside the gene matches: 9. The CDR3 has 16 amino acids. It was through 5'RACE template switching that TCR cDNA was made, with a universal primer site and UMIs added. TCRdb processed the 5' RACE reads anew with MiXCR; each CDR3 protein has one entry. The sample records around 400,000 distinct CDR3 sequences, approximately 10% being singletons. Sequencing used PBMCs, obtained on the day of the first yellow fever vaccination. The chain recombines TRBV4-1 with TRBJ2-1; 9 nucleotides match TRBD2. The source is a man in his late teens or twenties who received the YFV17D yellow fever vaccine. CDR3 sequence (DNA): TGCGCCAGCAGCCCATCAGCGGGGGGCCTTGACAATGAGCAGTTCTTC. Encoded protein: CASSPSAGGLDNEQFF.